This T cell receptor (beta chain) emerged from a study of T cell therapy after organ transplantation. About the study: Expansion used a peptide pool of 30 HLA class I and II CMV epitopes. Short-term post-therapy samples: blood collected 4 to 8 weeks after completing therapy. Study results and caveats: Post-therapy reconstitution appeared to include transferred and endogenous clonotypes.

The V segment lost 5 bases and the J segment 5 bases; nucleotides outside the gene matches: 11. The CDR3 totals 15 residues. Per germline, CDR1 SEHNR and CDR2 FQNEAQ (reference sequence). Method: immunoSEQ multiplex PCR; TCRdb's copy keeps in-frame clones and lacks some. The table shows 4,000 to 6,000 clones, with 55% to 75% occurring only once. Time point denoted: 4-8 weeks after completion of therapy. Patients were solid-organ transplant recipients with drug-resistant or recurrent cytomegalovirus. Of note for this clone: Its antigen remains unknown.

The receptor was derived from a human patient who had received a solid organ transplant and had CMV disease. Some of the T cells might come from the graft donor. The sample in question was CD8+ T cells from blood, obtained after autologous CMV-specific T cell therapy. The V gene is TRBV7-9, the J gene TRBJ2-7, with 8 bases identical to TRBD1. The CDR3 protein is CASSAYPGTGDEQYF. Here the CDR3 DNA reads TGTGCCAGCAGCGCATACCCCGGGACAGGAGACGAGCAGTACTTC.